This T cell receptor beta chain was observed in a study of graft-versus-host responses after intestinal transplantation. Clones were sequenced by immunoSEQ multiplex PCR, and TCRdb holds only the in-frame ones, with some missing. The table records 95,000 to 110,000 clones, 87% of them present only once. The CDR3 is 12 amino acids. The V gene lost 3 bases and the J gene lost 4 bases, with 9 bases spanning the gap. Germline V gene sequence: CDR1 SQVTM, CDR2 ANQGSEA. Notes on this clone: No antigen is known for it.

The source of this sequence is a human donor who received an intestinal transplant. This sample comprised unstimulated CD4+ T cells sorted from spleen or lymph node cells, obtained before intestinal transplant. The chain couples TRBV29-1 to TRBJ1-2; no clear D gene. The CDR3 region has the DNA TGCAGCGTTGACGCAGATCTCTATGGCTACACCTTC. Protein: CSVDADLYGYTF.